This entry describes one T cell receptor beta chain. Its specificity is not known. This sample is drawn from a study of T-cell reconstitution after alpha-beta-depleted transplantation in children. The study's findings and limits: Several hundred expanded graft clones reportedly were the source of alpha-beta T cells about two months after transplant. Newly produced T cells mostly provided counts and TCRbeta diversity after one year, as hyperexpanded clones declined. At day 60, the high TCRbeta diversity found in some patients originated from recipient T cells and thymic progenitors that had survived.

The germline CDR1 and CDR2 sequences are MNHEY and SVGAGI. CDR3 length equals 18 residues. V was pared by 0 bases and J by 0 bases, with 14 bases between. Library preparation (for TCRbeta) was performed with unique molecular identifiers. TCRdb itself ran the PCR reads through MiXCR, one entry per CDR3 protein. The sample shows 240,000 or so distinct CDR3 sequences, around 8% of them seen only once. The receptor was isolated from a male patient aged 10 to 17 who had a stem cell transplant for acute lymphoblastic leukemia, so the T cells may come from the graft donor. Sequenced here: PBMCs, mostly from graft donor cells, sampled 180 days after TCRalphabeta/CD19-depleted stem cell transplant. The rearrangement uses TRBV6-5 and TRBJ2-2; D is uncertain. The CDR3 sequence is CASSYSPWRQSNTGELFF. In DNA, the CDR3 is TGTGCCAGCAGTTACTCCCCCTGGCGCCAGTCGAACACCGGGGAGCTGTTTTTT.